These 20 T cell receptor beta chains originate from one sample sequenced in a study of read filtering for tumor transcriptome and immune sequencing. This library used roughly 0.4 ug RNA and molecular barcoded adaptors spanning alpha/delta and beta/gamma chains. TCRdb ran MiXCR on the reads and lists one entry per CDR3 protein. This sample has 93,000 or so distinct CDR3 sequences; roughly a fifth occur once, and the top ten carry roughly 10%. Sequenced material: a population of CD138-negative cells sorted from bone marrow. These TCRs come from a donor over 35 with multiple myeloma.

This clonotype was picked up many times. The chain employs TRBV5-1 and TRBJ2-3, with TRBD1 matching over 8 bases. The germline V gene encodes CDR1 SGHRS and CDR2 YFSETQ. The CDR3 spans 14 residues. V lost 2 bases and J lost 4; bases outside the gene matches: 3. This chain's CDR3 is CASSLRTGPDTQYF. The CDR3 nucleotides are TGCGCCAGCAGCTTACGGACAGGGCCAGATACGCAGTATTTT.

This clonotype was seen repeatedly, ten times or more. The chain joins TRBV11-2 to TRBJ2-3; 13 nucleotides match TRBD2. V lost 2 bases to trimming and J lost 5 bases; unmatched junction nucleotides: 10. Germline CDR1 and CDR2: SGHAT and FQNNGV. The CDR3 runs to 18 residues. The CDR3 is CASSLLLTSGGAVDTQYF. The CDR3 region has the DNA TGTGCCAGCAGCTTACTCCTCACTAGCGGGGGGGCCGTAGATACGCAGTATTTT. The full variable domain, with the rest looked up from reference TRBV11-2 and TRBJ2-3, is EAGVAQSPRYKIIEKRQSVAFWCNPISGHATLYWYQQILGQGPKLLIQFQNNGVVDDSQLPKDRFSAERLKGVDSTLKIQPAKLEDSAVYLCASSLLLTSGGAVDTQYFGPGTRLTVL.

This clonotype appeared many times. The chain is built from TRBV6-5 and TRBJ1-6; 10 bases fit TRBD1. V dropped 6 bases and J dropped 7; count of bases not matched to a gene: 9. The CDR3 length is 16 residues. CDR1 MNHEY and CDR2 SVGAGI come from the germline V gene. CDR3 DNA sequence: TGTGCCAGCAGCCCCGGACAGGGGGTTCGGAATTCACCCCTCCACTTT. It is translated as CASSPGQGVRNSPLHF.

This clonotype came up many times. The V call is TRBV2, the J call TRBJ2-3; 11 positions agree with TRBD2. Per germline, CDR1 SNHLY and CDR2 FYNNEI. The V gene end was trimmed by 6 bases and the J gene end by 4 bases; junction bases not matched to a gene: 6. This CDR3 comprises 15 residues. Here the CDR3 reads CASSYLAGGADTQYF. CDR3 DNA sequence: TGTGCCAGCAGCTATCTAGCGGGGGGTGCAGATACGCAGTATTTT. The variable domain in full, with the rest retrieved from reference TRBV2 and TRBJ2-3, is EPEVTQTPSHQVTQMGQEVILRCVPISNHLYFYWYRQILGQKVEFLVSFYNNEISEKSEIFDDQFSVERPDGSNFTLKIRSTKLEDSAMYFCASSYLAGGADTQYFGPGTRLTVL.

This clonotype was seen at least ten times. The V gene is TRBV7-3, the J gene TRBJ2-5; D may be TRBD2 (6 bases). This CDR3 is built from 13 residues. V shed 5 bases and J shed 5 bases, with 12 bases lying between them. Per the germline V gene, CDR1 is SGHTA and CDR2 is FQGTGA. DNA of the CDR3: TGTGCCAGCAGCCAAGTAGGAGGGGAGACCCAGTACTTC. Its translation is CASSQVGGETQYF.

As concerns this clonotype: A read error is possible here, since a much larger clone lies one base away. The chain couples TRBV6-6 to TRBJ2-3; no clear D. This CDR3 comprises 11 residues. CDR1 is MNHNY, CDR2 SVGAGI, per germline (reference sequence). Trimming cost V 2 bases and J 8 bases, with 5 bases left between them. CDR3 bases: TGTGCCAGCAGTTACGATGCTACGCAGTATTTT. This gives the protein CASSYDATQYF.

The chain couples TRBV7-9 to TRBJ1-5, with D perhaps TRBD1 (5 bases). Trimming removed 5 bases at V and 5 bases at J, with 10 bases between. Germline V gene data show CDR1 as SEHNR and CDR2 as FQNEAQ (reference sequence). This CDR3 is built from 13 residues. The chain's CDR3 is CASSPQEDQPQHF. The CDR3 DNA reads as TGTGCCAGCAGCCCACAGGAGGATCAGCCCCAGCATTTT.

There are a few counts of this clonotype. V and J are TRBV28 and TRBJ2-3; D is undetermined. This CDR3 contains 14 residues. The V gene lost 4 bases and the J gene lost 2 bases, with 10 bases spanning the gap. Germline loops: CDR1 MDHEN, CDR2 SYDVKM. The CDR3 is CASSSRAITDTQYF. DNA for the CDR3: TGTGCCAGCAGTTCTAGGGCTATCACAGATACGCAGTATTTT.

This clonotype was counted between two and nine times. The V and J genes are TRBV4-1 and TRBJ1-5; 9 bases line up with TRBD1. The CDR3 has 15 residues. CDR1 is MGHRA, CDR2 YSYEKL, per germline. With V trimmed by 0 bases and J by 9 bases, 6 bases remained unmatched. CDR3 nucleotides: TGCGCCAGCAGCCAAGAAAGGGACAGGGTTCGGCCCCAGCATTTT. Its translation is CASSQERDRVRPQHF.

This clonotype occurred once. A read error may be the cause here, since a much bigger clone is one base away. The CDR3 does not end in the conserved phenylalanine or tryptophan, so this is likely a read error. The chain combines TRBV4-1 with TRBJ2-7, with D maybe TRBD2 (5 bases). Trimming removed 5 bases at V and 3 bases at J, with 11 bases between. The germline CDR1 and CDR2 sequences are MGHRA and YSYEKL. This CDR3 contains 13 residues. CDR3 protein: CASSTGLNYEQYL. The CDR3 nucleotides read TGCGCCAGCAGCACCGGACTGAACTACGAGCAGTACCTC.

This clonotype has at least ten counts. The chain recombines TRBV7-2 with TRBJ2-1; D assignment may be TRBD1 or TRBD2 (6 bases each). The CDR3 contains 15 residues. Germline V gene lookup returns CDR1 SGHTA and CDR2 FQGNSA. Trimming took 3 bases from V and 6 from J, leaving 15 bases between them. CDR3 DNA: TGTGCCAGCAGCTTTAGCCATTCGGGGGCCAATGAGCAGTTCTTC. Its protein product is CASSFSHSGANEQFF.

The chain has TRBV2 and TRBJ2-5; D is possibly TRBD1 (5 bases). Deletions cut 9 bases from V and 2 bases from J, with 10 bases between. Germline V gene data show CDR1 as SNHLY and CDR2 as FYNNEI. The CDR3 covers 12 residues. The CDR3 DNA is TGTGCCAGTACCCGACAGCAAGAGACCCAGTACTTC. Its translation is CASTRQQETQYF.

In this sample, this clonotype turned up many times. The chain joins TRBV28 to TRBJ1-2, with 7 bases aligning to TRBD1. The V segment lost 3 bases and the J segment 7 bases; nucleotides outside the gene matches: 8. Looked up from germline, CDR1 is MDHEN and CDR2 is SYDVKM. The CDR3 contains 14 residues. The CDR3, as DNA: TGTGCCAGCAGTTTCACAGGGGAGGACGCTGGCTACACCTTC. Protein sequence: CASSFTGEDAGYTF.

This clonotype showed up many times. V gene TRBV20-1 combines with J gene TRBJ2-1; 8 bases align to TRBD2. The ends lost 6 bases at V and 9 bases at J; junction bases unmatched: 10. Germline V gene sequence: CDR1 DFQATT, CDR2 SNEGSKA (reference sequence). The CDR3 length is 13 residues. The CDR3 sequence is CSARGGEGGEQFF. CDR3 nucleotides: TGCAGTGCCCGGGGGGGGGAAGGGGGTGAGCAGTTCTTC.

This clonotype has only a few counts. CDR3 nucleotide sequence: TGCAGCGTTGGGCTAAGGGATGTTGGAAACACCATATATTTT. Protein: CSVGLRDVGNTIYF. The chain combines TRBV29-1 with TRBJ1-3; D gene ambiguous. CDR1 and CDR2 from the germline V gene are SQVTM and ANQGSEA. The CDR3 runs to 14 residues. Trimming removed 4 bases at V and 3 bases at J, with 13 bases between. Using reference TRBV29-1 and TRBJ1-3 for the parts outside the CDR3, the full variable domain is SAVISQKPSRDICQRGTSLTIQCQVDSQVTMMFWYRQQPGQSLTLIATANQGSEATYESGFVIDKFPISRPNLTFSTLTVSNMSPEDSSIYLCSVGLRDVGNTIYFGEGSWLTVV.

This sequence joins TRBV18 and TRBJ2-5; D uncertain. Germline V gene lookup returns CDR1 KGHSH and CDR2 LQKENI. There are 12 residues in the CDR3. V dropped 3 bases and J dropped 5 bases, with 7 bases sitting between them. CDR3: CASSPRPETQYF. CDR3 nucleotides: TGTGCCAGCTCACCCCGACCCGAGACCCAGTACTTC.

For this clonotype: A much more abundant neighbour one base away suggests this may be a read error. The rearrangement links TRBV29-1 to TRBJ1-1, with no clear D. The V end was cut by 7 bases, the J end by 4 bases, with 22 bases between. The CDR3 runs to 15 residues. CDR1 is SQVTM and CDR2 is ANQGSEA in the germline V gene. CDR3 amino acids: CSAGTRLAMLTEAFF. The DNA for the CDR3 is TGCAGCGCCGGTACCAGGCTCGCTATGCTCACTGAAGCTTTCTTT.

CDR3 protein: CASSQGTGINQPQHF. The DNA for the CDR3 is TGTGCCAGCAGCCAAGGGACAGGGATCAACCAGCCCCAGCATTTT. This chain connects TRBV3-1 to TRBJ1-5, with 8 bases lining up with TRBD1. Germline V CDR1 and CDR2: LGHDT, YNNKEL (reference sequence). The CDR3 sequence is 15 residues long. V lost 1 base to trimming and J lost 7 bases; unmatched junction nucleotides: 6. Supplemented by reference TRBV3-1 and TRBJ1-5, the full variable domain reads DTAVSQTPKYLVTQMGNDKSIKCEQNLGHDTMYWYKQDSKKFLKIMFSYNNKELIINETVPNRFSPKSPDKAHLNLHINSLELGDSAVYFCASSQGTGINQPQHFGDGTRLSIL.

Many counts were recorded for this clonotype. The CDR3, as DNA: TGTGCCAGCAGCCAAGACGCCATCACAGATACGCAGTATTTT. Translated, it gives CASSQDAITDTQYF. The V call is TRBV3-1, the J call TRBJ2-3; D gene unclear. This CDR3 comprises 14 residues. V gave up 0 bases and J gave up 2 bases, with 6 bases separating them. Germline V gene data show CDR1 as LGHDT and CDR2 as YNNKEL (reference sequence).

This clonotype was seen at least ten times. The CDR3 nucleotides read TGTGCCAGCAGTTCGAAGGGGACAGGGTCCCTCAATGAGCAGTTCTTC. Its protein product is CASSSKGTGSLNEQFF. The rearrangement links TRBV6-6 to TRBJ2-1; 9 bases align to TRBD1. This CDR3 spans 16 amino acids. Losses at the gene ends were 4 bases for V and 6 bases for J; bases not matched to a gene: 10. Germline loops: CDR1 MNHNY, CDR2 SVGAGI (reference sequence).